A single sample is the source of the 5 T cell receptor beta chains below, sequenced in a study of T-cell reconstitution after alpha-beta-depleted transplantation in children. Unique molecular identifiers were built into the TCRbeta library. TCRdb independently ran MiXCR on the PCR reads; one entry per CDR3 protein. The profile shows hundreds of thousands of distinct CDR3 sequences, under 15% of them singletons. The sequenced sample was PBMCs, mostly from graft donor cells, obtained 360 days after TCRalphabeta/CD19-depleted stem cell transplant. Receptors originate from a male patient younger than 18 who had a stem cell transplant for acute myeloid leukemia, so the T cells may come from the graft donor.

This clonotype came up a few times. The chain couples TRBV7-9 to TRBJ1-6; tentative D call: TRBD1 (6 bases). The CDR3 is 17 residues long. Germline CDR1 is SEHNR and CDR2 is FQNEAQ (reference sequence). V lost 5 bases to trimming and J lost 8 bases, with 22 bases between them. The CDR3 DNA is TGTGCCAGCAGCGTAGGGACACTCCGGGAGGAATATTCACCCCTCCACTTT. This gives the protein CASSVGTLREEYSPLHF.

This clonotype was recorded many times. The rearrangement joins TRBV6-5 to TRBJ2-1, with D perhaps matching TRBD2 (6 bases). V gave up 3 bases and J gave up 6 bases, with 21 bases separating them. This CDR3 region has 17 residues. The germline V gene encodes CDR1 MNHEY and CDR2 SVGAGI. The DNA of the CDR3 is TGTGCCAGCAGTTATTCCCCAGGGACTGGCCTATTCAATGAGCAGTTCTTC. This codes for CASSYSPGTGLFNEQFF.

This chain connects TRBV12-3 or TRBV12-4 to TRBJ2-5, with TRBD1 matching over 7 bases. Losses at the gene ends were 5 bases for V and 5 bases for J; bases not matched to a gene: 11. The CDR3 sequence is 15 residues long. CDR3 sequence reads: CASSGGQAKGETQYF. The DNA for the CDR3 is TGTGCCAGCAGTGGAGGACAGGCAAAGGGGGAGACCCAGTACTTC.

This clonotype was found a few times. This chain uses TRBV12-3 or TRBV12-4 with TRBJ2-3; D unclear. Trimming removed 5 bases at V and 4 bases at J, with 16 bases between. CDR3 length: 15 residues. DNA of the CDR3: TGTGCCAGCAGTCTAACTCCCTTAGAACCAGATACGCAGTATTTT. Protein product: CASSLTPLEPDTQYF.

CDR3 loop: CATSDGIRENTGELFF. The CDR3 coding sequence is TGTGCCACCAGTGATGGGATAAGGGAAAACACCGGGGAGCTGTTTTTT. The chain has TRBV24-1 and TRBJ2-2; D unclear. The CDR3 loop spans 16 amino acids. V was clipped by 3 bases and J by 2 bases, with 12 bases between them. From germline, CDR1 is KGHDR and CDR2 SFDVKD.